The rows below give T cell receptor beta chains drawn from one sample of a study of blood T cell repertoires in COVID-19. Generated by immunoSEQ multiplex PCR, the TCRdb table keeps only in-frame clones and is missing some. This sample has some 530,000 clones, with approximately 91% found just once. The source material was PBMCs or T cells enriched from blood (not recorded which). The receptors shown here come from a woman aged 60-75 years who had recovered from COVID-19. Each CDR3 is given with its conserved first and last residue. Each record gives: V gene, J gene, CDR3 protein.

v_gene: TRBV19; j_gene: TRBJ2-2; CDR3aa: CASSGLASTGELFF
v_gene: TRBV6-5; j_gene: TRBJ2-7; CDR3aa: CASSKGAQGVEQYF
v_gene: TRBV2; j_gene: TRBJ1-5; CDR3aa: CASQITVSNQPQHF
v_gene: TRBV2; j_gene: TRBJ2-3; CDR3aa: CASTNRGGSDTQYF
v_gene: TRBV5-4; j_gene: TRBJ1-2; CDR3aa: CASSTGTEFLYTF
v_gene: TRBV11-3; j_gene: TRBJ1-2; CDR3aa: CASSLERGTTGYTF
v_gene: TRBV10-3; j_gene: TRBJ2-3; CDR3aa: CAISERGGPSTDTQYF
v_gene: TRBV5-1; j_gene: TRBJ1-3; CDR3aa: CASSLGSAGSGNTIYF
v_gene: TRBV28; j_gene: TRBJ1-1; CDR3aa: CASSLLTGDTEAFF
v_gene: TRBV6-1; j_gene: TRBJ1-4; CDR3aa: CASSESGSNEKLFF
v_gene: TRBV2; j_gene: TRBJ1-6; CDR3aa: CASRQIYNSPLHF
v_gene: TRBV30; j_gene: TRBJ2-1; CDR3aa: CAWSGGYNEQFF
v_gene: TRBV12-5; j_gene: TRBJ1-1; CDR3aa: CASGSPNRGSHLTMNTEAFF
v_gene: TRBV11-2; j_gene: TRBJ2-2; CDR3aa: CASSRPPDRFNTGELFF
v_gene: TRBV5-1; j_gene: TRBJ2-3; CDR3aa: CASSSTGLDTDTQYF
v_gene: TRBV7-8; j_gene: TRBJ1-6; CDR3aa: CASSRAGQNSPLHF
v_gene: TRBV4-1; j_gene: TRBJ1-4; CDR3aa: CASSQEQNNEKLFF
v_gene: TRBV4-1; j_gene: TRBJ1-5; CDR3aa: CASSQEDRAAQPQHF
v_gene: TRBV5-1; j_gene: TRBJ2-5; CDR3aa: CASSLVGTVKETQYF